Here is one T cell receptor (beta chain) with its context. Its antigen remains unidentified. These data originate in a study of CD8 T cells in ankylosing spondylitis. The TCR beta libraries were generated through quantitative 5'-RACE incorporating molecular barcodes. TCRdb itself ran the 5' RACE reads through MiXCR, one entry per CDR3 protein. The data show a few hundred thousand distinct CDR3 sequences, 18% seen once. Study-wide results and caveats: Disease-associated clones were reportedly significantly overrepresented in matched ankylosing spondylitis synovial fluid.

V was pared by 7 bases and J by 0 bases, with 12 bases between. The CDR3 has 14 residues. V gene TRBV12-3 or TRBV12-4 combines with J gene TRBJ1-1, with a weak D call TRBD1 (6 bases). The sequence derives from a male donor with ankylosing spondylitis or in good health (not recorded which). Source material: blood, either unsorted or a sorted T cell fraction (not recorded which). The CDR3 protein is CASIHRAVNTEAFF. CDR3 DNA: TGTGCCAGCATCCACAGGGCTGTGAACACTGAAGCTTTCTTT.